These 20 T cell receptor beta chains originate from one sample sequenced in a study of cytomegalovirus exposure and HLA in healthy donors. The PCR contained 60 Vbeta and 13 Jbeta primers. Assay used: immunoSEQ multiplex PCR; TCRdb lists only in-frame clones, some missing. The top ten clones hold 9% to 10% of a sample with 55,000 to 80,000 clones, more than 70% of them seen once. The sample taken for sequencing was PBMCs. The receptors stem from a middle-aged man in good health and CMV-seronegative.

This chain uses TRBV4-1 with TRBJ2-1; 8 nucleotides align to TRBD2. The CDR3 consists of 16 residues. V lost 3 bases, J lost 15 bases, and 19 bases stayed unmatched. CDR1 is MGHRA, CDR2 YSYEKL, per germline. CDR3: CASSHPGLDGRTDPFF. CDR3 sequence (DNA): TGCGCCAGCAGCCACCCGGGACTAGACGGACGAACGGATCCGTTCTTC.

CDR3: CASRLTAFRGYTF. The CDR3 bases are TGTGCCAGCAGGTTGACAGCTTTCAGGGGCTACACCTTC. The chain recombines TRBV28 with TRBJ1-2, with D maybe TRBD1 (5 bases). Germline CDR1 reads MDHEN; CDR2 reads SYDVKM. This CDR3 spans 13 amino acids. V was pared by 6 bases and J by 8 bases, with 16 bases between.

This chain links TRBV28 with TRBJ2-7; 7 bases align to TRBD2. Losses at the gene ends were 3 bases for V and 3 bases for J; bases not matched to a gene: 5. CDR1 is MDHEN and CDR2 is SYDVKM in the germline V gene. This CDR3 spans 14 amino acids. The chain's CDR3 is CASSLGGIRYEQYF. CDR3 bases: TGTGCCAGCAGTTTGGGGGGGATTCGCTACGAGCAGTACTTC.

V and J are TRBV7-6 and TRBJ2-2, with D maybe TRBD1 (6 bases). Germline CDR1 and CDR2: SGHVS and FNYEAQ. The CDR3 loop spans 16 amino acids. Trimming stripped 6 bases from V and 1 base from J, with 15 bases between. The DNA for the CDR3 is TGTGCCAGCAGTTCCCAGACAGGCCGGAACACCGGGGAGCTGTTTTTT. Protein: CASSSQTGRNTGELFF.

Concerning this clone: At one of its ends the junction is not consistent with the germline gene, which may arise from a read error. Other DNA sequences in the same sample also yield this CDR3. DNA of the CDR3: TGCGCCAGCAGCCAAGATGGGGGGGCGAACACTGAAGCCTTCTTT. Translation: CASSQDGGANTEAFF. The gene calls are TRBV4-1 and TRBJ1-1; TRBD1 might be the D (6 bases). The germline V gene encodes CDR1 MGHRA and CDR2 YSYEKL. The CDR3 has 15 residues.

The gene calls are TRBV2 and TRBJ2-5; D remains unclear. Germline values: CDR1 SNHLY, CDR2 FYNNEI. The ends were cut back, 8 bases at V and 7 bases at J, with 14 bases in the middle. The CDR3 contains 12 residues. The CDR3 nucleotides read TGTGCCAGCTGTACCCTCCCCGGGACCCAGTACTTC. It codes for CASCTLPGTQYF.

V is TRBV28 and J is TRBJ2-1; weak D call: TRBD1 (5 bases). V was pared by 4 bases and J by 8 bases, with 24 bases between. The CDR3 totals 17 residues. Germline V lookup: CDR1 MDHEN, CDR2 SYDVKM. The CDR3 reads CASSSQPGAENIHEQFF. The CDR3 DNA sequence: TGTGCCAGCAGTTCACAACCTGGGGCAGAAAACATCCATGAGCAGTTCTTC. The whole variable domain, filled in from reference TRBV28 and TRBJ2-1, reads DVKVTQSSRYLVKRTGEKVFLECVQDMDHENMFWYRQDPGLGLRLIYFSYDVKMKEKGDIPEGYSVSREKKERFSLILESASTNQTSMYLCASSSQPGAENIHEQFFGPGTRLTVL.

The rearrangement joins TRBV28 to TRBJ1-5; no firm D call. Between the trimmed V and J ends, which lost 5 bases and 5 bases, there was a span of 16 bases. The CDR3 has 15 amino acids. Looked up from germline, CDR1 is MDHEN and CDR2 is SYDVKM. DNA of the CDR3: TGTGCCAGCAGTCCCGCCCAGGTTTCTTATCAGCCCCAGCATTTT. It yields the protein CASSPAQVSYQPQHF.

This clone appeared once. This chain links TRBV11-1 with TRBJ2-1; TRBD2 matches at 7 bases. CDR3 length equals 14 residues. The germline CDR1 and CDR2 sequences are SGHAT and FQDESV (reference sequence). V gave up 2 bases and J gave up 4 bases; unmatched junction bases: 2. CDR3 DNA: TGTGCCAGCAGCTTACTAGCGGCTTACAATGAGCAGTTCTTC. It encodes CASSLLAAYNEQFF. The full variable domain, in which reference TRBV11-1 and TRBJ2-1 provide the parts outside the CDR3, is EAEVAQSPRYKITEKSQAVAFWCDPISGHATLYWYRQILGQGPELLVQFQDESVVDDSQLPKDRFSAERLKGVDSTLKIQPAELGDSAMYLCASSLLAAYNEQFFGPGTRLTVL.

V and J are TRBV19 and TRBJ1-5; 8 bases line up with TRBD1. The CDR3 is 20 amino acids. In germline, CDR1 is LNHDA, CDR2 SQIVND (reference sequence). Unmatched junction bases numbered 16, after V lost 3 bases and J lost 0 bases. CDR3 amino acids: CASSIWGPGQATYSNQPQHF. In nucleotides, the CDR3 is TGTGCCAGTAGTATTTGGGGCCCGGGACAGGCCACTTATAGCAATCAGCCCCAGCATTTT.

The genes are TRBV6-5 and TRBJ2-7; TRBD1 matches at 8 bases. Germline CDR1 reads MNHEY; CDR2 reads SVGAGI. The V segment lost 6 bases and the J segment 4 bases; nucleotides outside the gene matches: 8. The CDR3 spans 14 residues. The CDR3 sequence is CASRRGQGTYEQYF. The CDR3 nucleotides read TGTGCCAGCAGACGCGGACAGGGAACTTACGAGCAGTACTTC.

This clone has just one count. The V call is TRBV10-1, the J call TRBJ1-5, with TRBD1 matching 10 bases. The CDR3 runs to 14 residues. CDR1 WNHNN and CDR2 SYGVQD come from the germline V gene (reference sequence). Unmatched junction bases numbered 4, after V lost 5 bases and J lost 6 bases. The CDR3 DNA reads as TGCGCCAGCAGTAAGGACAGGGGGTTTCAGCCCCAGCATTTT. Encoded protein: CASSKDRGFQPQHF.

This chain uses TRBV5-8 with TRBJ2-7; D unresolved. Germline V lookup: CDR1 SGHTS, CDR2 YDEGEE. Trimming removed 0 bases at V and 0 bases at J, with 7 bases between. The CDR3 spans 14 residues. The CDR3 DNA reads as TGTGCCAGCAGCTTGGAGAGCAACTCCTACGAGCAGTACTTC. Amino acid sequence: CASSLESNSYEQYF.

The gene calls are TRBV27 and TRBJ2-2; 7 bases match TRBD2. CDR1 is MNHEY and CDR2 is SMNVEV in the germline V gene (reference sequence). The V and J ends lost 5 bases and 5 bases, in that order; junction bases with no gene match: 8. The CDR3 spans 15 residues. CDR3 in amino acids: CASSPLGGITGELFF. The DNA of the CDR3 is TGTGCCAGCAGTCCGCTGGGGGGGATTACCGGGGAGCTGTTTTTT.

The genes are TRBV25-1 and TRBJ2-7; 8 bases are a match to TRBD1. Germline trimming cut 4 bases from V and 0 bases from J; bases unmatched to any gene: 2. This CDR3 region has 14 residues. Germline CDR1 and CDR2: MGHDK and SYGVNS. The CDR3 DNA sequence: TGTGCCAGCAGTGCAGACAGGGGCTCCTACGAGCAGTACTTC. Protein product: CASSADRGSYEQYF.

The chain uses TRBV6-5 and TRBJ1-2; D is ambiguous. Trimming shortened V by 5 bases and J by 4 bases, and 8 bases separated the two germline ends. In germline, CDR1 is MNHEY, CDR2 SVGAGI. The CDR3 runs 12 residues. CDR3 DNA: TGTGCCAGCAGTCTAGCGGGCTATGGCTACACCTTC. Encoded protein: CASSLAGYGYTF.

This chain links TRBV2 with TRBJ1-1; TRBD1 might be the D (5 bases). This CDR3 is 13 amino acids long. Trimming removed 3 bases from V and 5 bases from J, with 10 bases in between. The germline CDR1 and CDR2 sequences are SNHLY and FYNNEI. Here the CDR3 DNA reads TGTGCCAGCAGTGATGAGGGGAGGACTGAAGCTTTCTTT. It yields the protein CASSDEGRTEAFF.

This clone showed up just once. The chain carries TRBV7-6 and TRBJ2-2; TRBD2 might be the D (5 bases). The CDR3 spans 16 residues. V gave up 1 base and J gave up 3 bases, with 12 bases separating them. Germline V gives CDR1 SGHVS, CDR2 FNYEAQ. Here the CDR3 DNA reads TGTGCCAGCAGCTTAGATGAGGGAGTGGACACCGGGGAGCTGTTTTTT. Encoded protein: CASSLDEGVDTGELFF.

The chain is built from TRBV18 and TRBJ1-1; 7 bases line up with TRBD1. V lost 3 bases and J lost 4; bases outside the gene matches: 2. CDR1 is KGHSH and CDR2 is LQKENI in the germline V gene. This CDR3 has 13 residues. CDR3 amino acids: CASSPTGFTEAFF. For the CDR3, the DNA is TGTGCCAGCTCACCGACAGGGTTCACTGAAGCTTTCTTT.

In the case of this clone: The identical CDR3 is also encoded by other nucleotide sequences in the sample. The chain carries TRBV5-1 and TRBJ2-2; 11 nucleotides align to TRBD2. The germline V gene encodes CDR1 SGHRS and CDR2 YFSETQ. The CDR3 spans 16 residues. V shed 2 bases and J 1 base; nucleotides not matched to a gene: 1. The CDR3 nucleotides are TGCGCCAGCAGCTTTCTAGCGGGGGGGAACACCGGGGAGCTGTTTTTT. This sequence encodes CASSFLAGGNTGELFF.